The clone carrying this T cell receptor beta chain was seen repeatedly, ten times or more. Its matching antigen is unknown. This CDR3 is built from 15 residues. Germline CDR1 reads MGHRA; CDR2 reads YSYEKL. Trimming took off 0 bases at V and 1 base at J, with 6 bases between the two ends. The entry originates in a study of T-cell reconstitution after alpha-beta-depleted transplantation in children. A library of TCRbeta sequences, prepared with unique molecular identifiers, was generated. TCRdb re-derived calls from the PCR reads in MiXCR, one entry per CDR3 protein. Of about 160,000 distinct CDR3 sequences in the sample, around 10% were seen once. General study points: Counts and diversity of T cells one year after transplant came mostly from newly produced T cells.

This sequence was found in a boy between 2 and 15 years old with acute myeloid leukemia, due to receive a stem cell transplant. The chain couples TRBV4-1 to TRBJ1-4; the D is unclear. The sequences come from PBMCs, collected before TCRalphabeta/CD19-depleted stem cell transplant. This chain's CDR3 is CASSQEGVTNEKLFF. DNA of the CDR3: TGCGCCAGCAGCCAAGAAGGTGTAACTAATGAAAAACTGTTTTTT.